The clone carrying this TCR beta chain was detected ten times or more. Antigen: not known. This CDR3 is also generated by other DNA sequences in the sample. Original processing notes: The study's classifier, a distant-metastasis tool for papillary thyroid cancer, was built using CDR3 differences across clinicopathological groups. TCRdb reprocessed the PCR reads via MiXCR. The authors' filters were not applied to this entry. The data hold over 10,000 clones, with 9% to 14% observed a single time. This entry belongs to a study of metastatic and nonmetastatic thyroid tumors. Study summary: Comparison of repertoires was carried out across blood and tumor or nodule tissue from malignant and benign thyroid patients.

Trimming shortened V by 0 bases and J by 1 base, and 0 bases separated the two germline ends. The germline V gene encodes CDR1 DFQATT and CDR2 SNEGSKA (reference sequence). The CDR3 covers 11 residues. Overall study findings and caveats: Significantly higher TCR beta diversity was reportedly seen in malignant thyroid tumors than benign nodules, in blood and tumor.

Each patient went into thyroid surgery without having received any treatment. The clonotype originates from a female donor with papillary thyroid cancer or a benign thyroid nodule (not recorded which). Some clones in this sample may be carry-over from other donors' samples. Sequencing was done on a sample of blood. J is TRBJ1-1 and V is TRBV20-1, with unresolved D. CDR3 sequence: CSARENTEAFF. Written as DNA, the CDR3 is TGCAGTGCTAGAGAGAACACTGAAGCTTTCTTT.